This T cell receptor (beta chain) was recovered during a study of glioma-infiltrating T cells. About the study: Dexamethasone exposure before glioma surgery was limited to six or fewer days. Sequencing aimed for roughly 4.5- to 11-fold coverage of approximately 990,000 peripheral T cells. Findings and caveats of the study: Shared blood CDR3 signature motifs marked patients with low tissue-blood divergence.

This CDR3 contains 16 residues. The V gene's germline CDR1 is MDHEN and CDR2 SYDVKM. A word on this clonotype: Antigen unknown. At one end the junction does not follow the germline gene, possibly because of a read error.

TCR alpha and beta CDR3 regions were amplified from RNA using iRepertoire nested multiplex PCR. TCRdb called the multiplex PCR reads again in MiXCR, with one record for every CDR3 protein. The repertoire consists of 300,000 to 450,000 distinct CDR3 sequences, with 41% occurring once and the leading ten covering more than 10%. This rearrangement joins TRBV28 to TRBJ2-1; 8 bases agree with TRBD2. The source material was glioma tissue, nonneoplastic brain tissue, or PBMCs (not recorded which). This TCR came from a human donor with low-grade glioma or glioblastoma, undergoing nonglioma brain surgery, or in good health (not recorded which). The CDR3 coding sequence is TGTGCCAGCAACCCGGGGCTAGCGGGCTCCTACAATGAGGAGTTCTTC. Translating it yields CASNPGLAGSYNEEFF.